Detailed here is one T cell receptor beta chain. The antigen remains unidentified. These data originate in a study of radiation and T cells in renal cell carcinoma. Treatment here: treatment-naive control, cytoreductive nephrectomy. Controls were unirradiated tumors from treatment-naive cytoreductive nephrectomy patients. Control tumors came from several females and over 9 males, aged roughly 40 to 82. Here immunoSEQ multiplex PCR was the method, and the copy in TCRdb shows in-frame clones only, minus some. The sample lists roughly 13,000 clones; approximately 50% were seen once. The V and J ends lost 0 bases and 3 bases respectively, with 9 bases between them. The germline CDR1 and CDR2 sequences are MNHEY and SVGAGI. This CDR3 spans 14 amino acids. Broader study findings: Only small tumor regions of roughly 1 g were sampled. Compared with controls, irradiated tumors showed greater TCR clonality.

The chain links TRBV6-5 to TRBJ2-7; D is possibly TRBD1 (6 bases). Specimen: tumor tissue, collected from a patient whose treatment was nephrectomy without radiotherapy. This clonotype was obtained from a man in his fifties with renal cell carcinoma. CDR3 amino acids: CASSYSGGLYEQYF. The DNA of the CDR3 is TGTGCCAGCAGTTACTCTGGGGGCCTCTACGAGCAGTACTTC.